Following are 23 T cell receptor beta chains from one sample sequenced in a study of T cells in Graves' hyperthyroidism and ophthalmopathy. The investigators amplified TCR beta CDR3 regions from RNA transcripts. First-round RT-PCR with HTBI primers amplified the TCR CDR3 region. In TCRdb, the multiplex PCR reads were re-called with MiXCR into one record per CDR3 protein. This table holds under 350,000 distinct CDR3 sequences, about a sixth found once. Sequenced material: blood. These TCRs come from a woman aged 60-75 years with Graves' ophthalmopathy.

This clonotype occurred a few times. V usage is TRBV6-1 and J usage is TRBJ2-6, with 10 bases that match TRBD1. Germline V lookup: CDR1 MNHNS, CDR2 SASEGT. The CDR3 runs to 18 residues. The junction had 10 bases not matched to a gene; V was cut back by 4 bases and J by 4 bases. CDR3 residues: CASSVRRQGALGANVLTF. Written as DNA, the CDR3 is TGTGCCAGCAGTGTTCGGAGACAGGGGGCGTTAGGGGCCAACGTCCTGACTTTC.

V is TRBV10-3 and J is TRBJ2-3, with TRBD2 identical over 8 bases. Germline CDR1 and CDR2: ENHRY and SYGVKD. The V segment lost 9 bases and the J segment 4 bases; nucleotides outside the gene matches: 12. The CDR3 spans 15 residues. CDR3 in amino acids: CAIRGGPEAADTQYF. The CDR3 DNA reads as TGTGCCATACGGGGGGGACCGGAGGCGGCAGATACGCAGTATTTT.

Notes on this clonotype: One base away lies a much larger clone, so this may be a sequencing read error. The conserved phenylalanine or tryptophan is not found at the CDR3 terminus, so this likely reflects a read error. The CDR3 DNA is TGCAGCGTTGATACAGACAGTACCTATGGCTACACCCTC. Translation: CSVDTDSTYGYTL. The gene calls are TRBV29-1 and TRBJ1-2; tentative D call: TRBD1 (5 bases). The CDR3 spans 13 residues. CDR1 SQVTM and CDR2 ANQGSEA come from the germline V gene. V lost 3 bases and J lost 4, with 12 bases in between.

This clonotype has at least ten counts. V usage is TRBV9 and J usage is TRBJ1-4; D remains ambiguous. Germline V gives CDR1 SGDLS, CDR2 YYNGEE. CDR3 size: 15 residues. V was pared by 0 bases and J by 6 bases, with 12 bases between. The CDR3: CASSVVGRPDEKLFF. The CDR3 DNA sequence: TGTGCCAGCAGCGTAGTTGGTAGACCTGATGAAAAACTGTTTTTT.

This clonotype occurred many times. The chain uses TRBV2 and TRBJ2-1, with D maybe TRBD2 (5 bases). The CDR3 covers 13 residues. Germline values: CDR1 SNHLY, CDR2 FYNNEI. V was pared by 4 bases and J by 6 bases, with 10 bases between. This chain's CDR3 is CASSVERSNEQFF. In nucleotides, the CDR3 is TGTGCCAGCAGTGTTGAGCGGAGCAATGAGCAGTTCTTC.

The rearrangement links TRBV11-2 to TRBJ2-3; no clear D. Germline assignment: CDR1 SGHAT and CDR2 FQNNGV. The CDR3 extends over 14 amino acids. V was cut by 6 bases and J by 1 base, with 11 bases left in between. CDR3 nucleotide sequence: TGTGCCAGCAGTCTCGCGGAAGGCACAGATACGCAGTATTTT. This codes for CASSLAEGTDTQYF.

To note about this clonotype: It may be a read error: a sequence one base away is much more abundant. The gene calls are TRBV6-1 and TRBJ2-7; perhaps TRBD2 as D (5 bases). This CDR3 region has 15 residues. Trimming left V 6 bases short and J 5 bases short, with 20 bases between. CDR1 and CDR2 from the germline V gene are MNHNS and SASEGT. The CDR3 DNA sequence: TGTGCCAGCAGGATGGTTTTTGGCGGGTTCCACGAGCAGTACTTC. Translated, it gives CASRMVFGGFHEQYF.

This clonotype occurred many times. The chain is built from TRBV5-1 and TRBJ1-5; 7 nucleotides line up with TRBD1. The CDR3 has 13 amino acids. The trim removed 2 bases at V and 7 bases at J, leaving 3 bases unmatched. Germline CDR1 and CDR2: SGHRS and YFSETQ. CDR3 sequence (DNA): TGCGCCAGCAGCTTAAACAGGGGACAGCCCCAGCATTTT. Its protein product is CASSLNRGQPQHF.

This clonotype appeared many times. The gene calls are TRBV11-2 and TRBJ2-2; D possibly corresponds to TRBD2 (7 bases). The V end was cut by 5 bases, the J end by 2 bases, with 15 bases between. Germline-derived CDR1 and CDR2 are SGHAT and FQNNGV. The CDR3 has 16 residues. CDR3 sequence (DNA): TGTGCCAGCAGCCCACGGGGGGCCCTTAACACCGGGGAGCTGTTTTTT. Amino acids: CASSPRGALNTGELFF.

The chain has TRBV7-2 and TRBJ2-7; TRBD2 matches at 13 bases. Germline CDR1 SGHTA, CDR2 FQGNSA. CDR3 length: 16 residues. Losses at the gene ends were 5 bases for V and 1 base for J; bases not matched to a gene: 5. The CDR3 spells CASSPGTSGNSYEQYF. Written as DNA, the CDR3 is TGTGCCAGCAGCCCAGGGACTAGCGGGAATTCCTACGAGCAGTACTTC.

This clonotype has a count of ten or more. The J gene is TRBJ2-7, the V gene TRBV3-1; tentatively, D is TRBD1 or TRBD2 (5 bases each). Trimming took off 6 bases at V and 4 bases at J, with 19 bases between the two ends. The germline V gene has CDR1 LGHDT and CDR2 YNNKEL (reference sequence). The CDR3 consists of 15 residues. The CDR3, as DNA: TGTGCCAGCAGTCCCTACACCGGGACGGCTTACGAGCAGTACTTC. Translated: CASSPYTGTAYEQYF.

This sequence joins TRBV27 and TRBJ1-4; D gene unclear. Germline-derived CDR1 and CDR2 are MNHEY and SMNVEV (reference sequence). CDR3 length: 13 residues. Trimming pared 2 bases from V and 8 bases from J, leaving 9 bases between. The CDR3 bases are TGTGCCAGCAGTTTACGCCTGCGGGAAAAACTGTTTTTT. Translating gives CASSLRLREKLFF. Variable domain in full (rest from reference TRBV27 and TRBJ1-4): EAQVTQNPRYLITVTGKKLTVTCSQNMNHEYMSWYRQDPGLGLRQIYYSMNVEVTDKGDVPEGYKVSRKEKRNFPLILESPSPNQTSLYFCASSLRLREKLFFGSGTQLSVL.

This clonotype was seen ten or more times. The chain links TRBV6-1 to TRBJ1-2, with TRBD1 matching 8 bases. The CDR3 is made up of 14 amino acids. From germline, CDR1 is MNHNS and CDR2 SASEGT. The junction had 9 bases not matched to a gene; V was cut back by 5 bases and J by 7 bases. The CDR3 is CASSPTPGQGGYTF. CDR3 DNA: TGTGCCAGCAGTCCCACCCCAGGACAGGGTGGCTACACCTTC.

This clonotype has at least ten counts. This chain links TRBV7-2 with TRBJ2-1; 11 positions agree with TRBD2. Germline CDR1 SGHTA, CDR2 FQGNSA. J lost 0 bases, V lost 1 base, and 8 bases had no gene match. This CDR3 spans 19 amino acids. The CDR3 DNA is TGTGCCAGCAGCTTAGGGGCTAGCGGGGGGCCGAGCTCCTACAATGAGCAGTTCTTC. Its translation is CASSLGASGGPSSYNEQFF.

This chain connects TRBV29-1 to TRBJ1-4, with D perhaps matching TRBD1 (5 bases). This CDR3 is built from 14 residues. Germline assignment: CDR1 SQVTM and CDR2 ANQGSEA. The V and J ends lost 7 bases and 7 bases respectively, with 19 bases between them. The CDR3 is CSGLIRAQGEKLFF. The CDR3, as DNA: TGCAGCGGCCTCATCAGGGCTCAGGGTGAAAAACTGTTTTTT.

This chain joins TRBV6-1 and TRBJ2-1; 7 bases agree with TRBD2. Per germline, CDR1 MNHNS and CDR2 SASEGT. V was pared by 5 bases and J by 5 bases, with 9 bases of the junction left unmatched. The CDR3 is 15 amino acids. DNA for the CDR3: TGTGCCAGCAGTTGGAGGGAGGGCGCCGACAATGAGCAGTTCTTC. It translates to CASSWREGADNEQFF.

In its sample, this clonotype was seen a few times. The gene calls are TRBV14 and TRBJ2-3, with D perhaps TRBD2 (6 bases). Trimming removed 0 bases at V and 1 base at J, with 11 bases between. The germline CDR1 and CDR2 sequences are SGHDN and FVKESK. The CDR3 extends over 16 amino acids. The CDR3 DNA reads as TGTGCCAGCAGCCAAGATCGGAGGGGAGGCACAGATACGCAGTATTTT. Its protein product is CASSQDRRGGTDTQYF.

This clonotype showed up many times. This chain uses TRBV5-1 with TRBJ1-1; D gene uncertain. The germline CDR1 and CDR2 sequences are SGHRS and YFSETQ. Trimming took off 0 bases at V and 7 bases at J, with 10 bases between the two ends. CDR3 length: 13 amino acids. The CDR3 spells CASSLGGALEAFF. The CDR3 DNA reads TGCGCCAGCAGCTTGGGGGGTGCACTTGAAGCTTTCTTT.

This clonotype was detected ten times or more. This chain connects TRBV7-9 to TRBJ2-3; TRBD2 is a possible D gene (6 bases). There are 15 residues in the CDR3. From germline, CDR1 is SEHNR and CDR2 FQNEAQ (reference sequence). V was pared by 5 bases and J by 2 bases, with 14 bases between. DNA of the CDR3: TGTGCCAGCAGCAGGGGACTCGCTAACACAGATACGCAGTATTTT. It specifies CASSRGLANTDTQYF.

In its sample, this clonotype was seen many times. V and J are TRBV11-2 and TRBJ1-1; D unresolved. The CDR3 length is 15 residues. The germline CDR1 and CDR2 sequences are SGHAT and FQNNGV. Trimming cost V 4 bases and J 4 bases, with 16 bases left between them. CDR3 sequence: CASSSRAVWGTEAFF. The DNA for the CDR3 is TGTGCCAGCAGCTCCCGGGCAGTGTGGGGCACTGAAGCTTTCTTT.

Remarks on this clonotype: This may be a read error: a much more frequent sequence differs by one nucleotide. The J gene is TRBJ1-1, the V gene TRBV5-1; D ambiguous. From germline, CDR1 is SGHRS and CDR2 YFSETQ. The ends were cut back, 6 bases at V and 4 bases at J, with 13 bases in the middle. The CDR3 sequence is 13 residues long. The CDR3 region is CASNRAMGTEAFF. In DNA, the CDR3 is TGCGCCAGCAATAGGGCTATGGGCACTGAAGCTTTCTTT.

This clonotype has ten or more counts. V gene TRBV18 combines with J gene TRBJ2-3, with D possibly called TRBD1 or TRBD2 (5 bases each). Germline values: CDR1 KGHSH, CDR2 LQKENI. The CDR3 covers 15 residues. V dropped 1 base and J dropped 4 bases, with 12 bases sitting between them. The CDR3 here is CASSPQRVGADTQYF. The CDR3 DNA reads TGTGCCAGCTCACCACAGAGGGTGGGGGCAGATACGCAGTATTTT.

This clonotype was observed many times. The J gene is TRBJ2-1, the V gene TRBV15; tentatively, D is TRBD2 (6 bases). Germline loops: CDR1 LNHNV, CDR2 YYDKDF (reference sequence). CDR3 size: 16 residues. V was trimmed by 0 bases and J by 3 bases, leaving 12 bases between them. CDR3 residues: CATSRDRREDYNEQFF. CDR3 nucleotide sequence: TGTGCCACCAGCAGAGATCGGCGGGAAGACTACAATGAGCAGTTCTTC.